A selection of T cell receptor beta chains follows, all from one sample in a study of T cells in Graves' hyperthyroidism and ophthalmopathy. MiXCR, run by TCRdb on the multiplex PCR reads, gives a single entry per CDR3 protein. This sample has around 600,000 distinct CDR3 sequences; approximately 14% occur once, and the top ten carry approximately 13%. The material sequenced was blood. These receptor sequences come from a woman between 45 and 65 years old with Graves' ophthalmopathy. CDR3s include the opening cysteine and the closing phenylalanine or tryptophan. Each record gives: D gene, J gene, V gene, clone size, CDR3 protein, CDR3 DNA. The D gene is left open where the match is weak. Clone size appears in some rows only: once, few, many, or a class for an expanded clone.

d_call: TRBD2
j_call: TRBJ2-7
v_call: TRBV7-9
clone_size: NA
cdr3_aa: CASSFSGTSGVLEQYF
cdr3_nt: TGTGCCAGCAGCTTCTCCGGGACTAGCGGGGTTTTGGAGCAGTACTTC

d_call: NA
j_call: TRBJ1-2
v_call: TRBV30
clone_size: few
cdr3_aa: CASGGRGRFPGYTF
cdr3_nt: TGTGCCTCCGGGGGGAGGGGCCGGTTCCCTGGCTACACCTTC

d_call: NA
j_call: TRBJ1-1
v_call: TRBV4-2
clone_size: NA
cdr3_aa: CASSQDRWGGAEAFF
cdr3_nt: TGTGCCAGCAGCCAAGATAGGTGGGGGGGTGCTGAAGCTTTCTTT

d_call: TRBD1
j_call: TRBJ1-2
v_call: TRBV2
clone_size: many
cdr3_aa: CASSEDRVGYTF
cdr3_nt: TGTGCCAGCAGTGAGGACAGGGTAGGCTACACCTTC

d_call: TRBD2
j_call: TRBJ2-7
v_call: TRBV12-3/TRBV12-4
clone_size: few
cdr3_aa: CAGSLSGRAYEQYF
cdr3_nt: TGTGCCGGCAGTTTATCCGGGAGGGCCTACGAGCAGTACTTC

d_call: NA
j_call: TRBJ2-1
v_call: TRBV20-1
clone_size: NA
cdr3_aa: CSARLSQRGNEQFF
cdr3_nt: TGCAGTGCTAGACTGAGCCAACGGGGCAATGAGCAGTTCTTC

d_call: TRBD1
j_call: TRBJ1-2
v_call: TRBV5-5
clone_size: few
cdr3_aa: CASSTGGLIYGYTF
cdr3_nt: TGTGCCAGCAGCACAGGGGGCTTAATCTATGGCTACACCTTC

d_call: NA
j_call: TRBJ2-1
v_call: TRBV7-9
clone_size: many
cdr3_aa: CASSRGQINEQFF
cdr3_nt: TGTGCCAGCAGCCGCGGACAGATCAATGAGCAGTTCTTC

d_call: TRBD2
j_call: TRBJ2-3
v_call: TRBV28
clone_size: many
cdr3_aa: CASSPLGWRLAGADTQYF
cdr3_nt: TGTGCCAGCAGTCCTTTGGGATGGAGGCTAGCGGGAGCAGATACGCAGTATTTT

d_call: NA
j_call: TRBJ2-6
v_call: TRBV4-2
clone_size: few
cdr3_aa: CASSQPSGQAGANVLTF
cdr3_nt: TGTGCCAGCAGCCAGCCCTCCGGTCAGGCCGGGGCCAACGTCCTGACTTTC

d_call: NA
j_call: TRBJ2-7
v_call: TRBV13
clone_size: NA
cdr3_aa: CASSVDLGTYEQYF
cdr3_nt: TGTGCCAGCAGCGTAGATCTGGGTACCTACGAGCAGTACTTC

d_call: NA
j_call: TRBJ2-7
v_call: TRBV2
clone_size: few
cdr3_aa: CASREDPTYEQHF
cdr3_nt: TGTGCCAGCAGAGAAGATCCTACCTACGAGCAGCACTTC

d_call: NA
j_call: TRBJ1-1
v_call: TRBV3-1
clone_size: few
cdr3_aa: CASSLSNRVRGEAFF
cdr3_nt: TGTGCCAGCAGCCTAAGCAACAGAGTGCGGGGAGAAGCTTTCTTT

d_call: NA
j_call: TRBJ1-6
v_call: TRBV5-1
clone_size: many
cdr3_aa: CASSLDSAGSNSPLHF
cdr3_nt: TGCGCCAGCAGCTTGGATTCGGCAGGGAGCAATTCACCCCTCCACTTT

d_call: NA
j_call: TRBJ1-6
v_call: TRBV18
clone_size: few
cdr3_aa: CASSTTGTPLKSPLHF
cdr3_nt: TGTGCCAGCTCAACGACCGGGACACCACTAAAGTCACCCCTCCACTTT

d_call: TRBD2
j_call: TRBJ2-7
v_call: TRBV20-1
clone_size: NA
cdr3_aa: CSASIQRGNYEQYF
cdr3_nt: TGCAGTGCTAGCATTCAGCGGGGGAACTACGAGCAGTACTTC

d_call: NA
j_call: TRBJ2-5
v_call: TRBV3-1
clone_size: NA
cdr3_aa: CASSQPPAAQETQYF
cdr3_nt: TGTGCCAGCAGCCAACCCCCGGCTGCCCAAGAGACCCAGTACTTC

d_call: NA
j_call: TRBJ2-3
v_call: TRBV5-6
clone_size: few
cdr3_aa: CASSRRVGPGDTQYF
cdr3_nt: TGTGCCAGCAGCCGCCGGGTAGGGCCGGGAGATACGCAGTATTTT

d_call: NA
j_call: TRBJ2-7
v_call: TRBV28
clone_size: many
cdr3_aa: CASSLVGRAGSYEQYF
cdr3_nt: TGTGCCAGCAGTTTGGTTGGTCGGGCGGGATCCTACGAGCAGTACTTC

d_call: TRBD2
j_call: TRBJ2-7
v_call: TRBV20-1
clone_size: many
cdr3_aa: CSATPSGRRYEQYF
cdr3_nt: TGCAGTGCCACCCCTAGCGGGAGAAGGTACGAGCAGTACTTC

d_call: NA
j_call: TRBJ2-1
v_call: TRBV28
clone_size: many
cdr3_aa: CAVGGLYNEQFF
cdr3_nt: TGTGCCGTAGGAGGCCTCTACAATGAGCAGTTCTTC

d_call: TRBD2
j_call: TRBJ2-2
v_call: TRBV5-1
clone_size: many
cdr3_aa: CASSLGTGTINTGELFF
cdr3_nt: TGCGCCAGCAGCCTGGGGACCGGGACTATAAACACCGGGGAGCTGTTTTTT

d_call: NA
j_call: TRBJ1-1
v_call: TRBV5-1
clone_size: NA
cdr3_aa: CASSSDLSPTEAFF
cdr3_nt: TGCGCCAGCAGCTCGGACCTAAGCCCAACTGAAGCTTTCTTT

d_call: TRBD2
j_call: TRBJ2-5
v_call: TRBV5-6
clone_size: NA
cdr3_aa: CASSLGGTSGINQETQYF
cdr3_nt: TGTGCCAGCAGCTTGGGGGGGACTAGCGGGATAAACCAAGAGACCCAGTACTTC

d_call: NA
j_call: TRBJ2-7
v_call: TRBV7-6
clone_size: many
cdr3_aa: CASSDRMGSYEQYF
cdr3_nt: TGTGCCAGCAGCGACAGGATGGGGTCCTACGAGCAGTACTTC

d_call: NA
j_call: TRBJ1-1
v_call: TRBV14
clone_size: NA
cdr3_aa: CASSQDWPGRSYEAFF
cdr3_nt: TGTGCCAGCAGCCAAGATTGGCCAGGGAGGTCGTATGAAGCTTTCTTT

d_call: NA
j_call: TRBJ1-5
v_call: TRBV5-1
clone_size: few
cdr3_aa: CASSLEQGSQPQHF
cdr3_nt: TGCGCCAGCAGCTTGGAGCAGGGTTCCCAGCCCCAGCATTTT

d_call: NA
j_call: TRBJ2-1
v_call: TRBV10-3
clone_size: few
cdr3_aa: CAISEYRGDPLPYNEQFF
cdr3_nt: TGTGCCATCAGTGAGTATCGAGGAGACCCGCTTCCCTACAATGAGCAGTTCTTC

d_call: NA
j_call: TRBJ2-3
v_call: TRBV12-3/TRBV12-4
clone_size: NA
cdr3_aa: CASSTSLSGTQYF
cdr3_nt: TGTGCCAGCAGTACATCCCTTAGTGGAACGCAGTATTTT

d_call: NA
j_call: TRBJ2-2
v_call: TRBV14
clone_size: few
cdr3_aa: CASSQERPGLTGELFF
cdr3_nt: TGTGCCAGCAGCCAGGAGAGGCCAGGGCTAACCGGGGAGCTGTTTTTT

d_call: NA
j_call: TRBJ1-2
v_call: TRBV28
clone_size: many
cdr3_aa: CASMPPNRYGYTF
cdr3_nt: TGTGCCAGTATGCCCCCCAACCGCTATGGCTACACCTTC

d_call: NA
j_call: TRBJ2-3
v_call: TRBV12-3/TRBV12-4
clone_size: NA
cdr3_aa: CASAPNADTQYF
cdr3_nt: TGTGCCAGCGCGCCCAACGCAGATACGCAGTATTTT

d_call: TRBD1
j_call: TRBJ2-1
v_call: TRBV20-1
clone_size: many
cdr3_aa: CSARDTGGALNEQFF
cdr3_nt: TGCAGTGCTAGAGACACAGGGGGCGCGCTCAATGAGCAGTTCTTC

d_call: TRBD1
j_call: TRBJ1-5
v_call: TRBV9
clone_size: NA
cdr3_aa: CASSAGQGADQPQHF
cdr3_nt: TGTGCCAGCAGCGCGGGACAGGGGGCGGATCAGCCCCAGCATTTT

d_call: NA
j_call: TRBJ2-5
v_call: TRBV28
clone_size: many
cdr3_aa: CASSPWAREETQYF
cdr3_nt: TGTGCCAGCAGCCCATGGGCACGGGAAGAGACCCAGTACTTC

d_call: NA
j_call: TRBJ1-1
v_call: TRBV9
clone_size: many
cdr3_aa: CASSVGPPGSVVAFF
cdr3_nt: TGTGCCAGCAGCGTAGGTCCCCCCGGCTCTGTCGTAGCTTTCTTT

d_call: NA
j_call: TRBJ1-5
v_call: TRBV12-3/TRBV12-4
clone_size: many
cdr3_aa: CASSLGGGDNQPQHF
cdr3_nt: TGTGCCAGCAGTTTGGGAGGGGGAGACAATCAGCCCCAGCATTTT

d_call: TRBD2
j_call: TRBJ2-1
v_call: TRBV28
clone_size: NA
cdr3_aa: CASGSPGLAGVRGNEQFF
cdr3_nt: TGTGCCAGCGGCTCACCCGGACTAGCGGGAGTTAGAGGCAATGAGCAGTTCTTC

d_call: TRBD2
j_call: TRBJ2-1
v_call: TRBV5-1
clone_size: many
cdr3_aa: CASSLGGTNLNEQFF
cdr3_nt: TGCGCCAGCAGCTTGGGGGGGACTAATCTCAATGAGCAGTTCTTC

d_call: NA
j_call: TRBJ2-3
v_call: TRBV12-3/TRBV12-4
clone_size: NA
cdr3_aa: CASSLMDADTQYF
cdr3_nt: TGTGCCAGCAGTTTAATGGATGCAGATACGCAGTATTTT